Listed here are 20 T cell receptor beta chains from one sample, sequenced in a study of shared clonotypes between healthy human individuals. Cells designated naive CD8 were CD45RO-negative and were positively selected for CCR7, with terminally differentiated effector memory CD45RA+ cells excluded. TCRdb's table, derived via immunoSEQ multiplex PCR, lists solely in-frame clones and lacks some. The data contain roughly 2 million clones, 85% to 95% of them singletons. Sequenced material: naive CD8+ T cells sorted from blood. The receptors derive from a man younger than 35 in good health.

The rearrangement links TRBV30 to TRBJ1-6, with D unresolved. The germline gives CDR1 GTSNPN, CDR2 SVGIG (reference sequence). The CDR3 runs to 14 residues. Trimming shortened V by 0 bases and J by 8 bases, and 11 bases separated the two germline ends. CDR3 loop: CAWSVLVADSPLHF. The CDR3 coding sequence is TGTGCCTGGAGTGTACTCGTGGCTGATTCACCCCTCCACTTT.

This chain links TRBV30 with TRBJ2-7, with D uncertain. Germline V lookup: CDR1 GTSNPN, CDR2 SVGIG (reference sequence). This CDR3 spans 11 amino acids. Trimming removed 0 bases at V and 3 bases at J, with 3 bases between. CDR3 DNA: TGTGCCTGGAGTGTAGTCTACGAGCAGTACTTC. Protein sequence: CAWSVVYEQYF.

The CDR3 nucleotides are TGTGCCAGCAGCAACGGAAACTCCCCCGAGCAGTACTTC. Translated: CASSNGNSPEQYF. The chain couples TRBV21-1 to TRBJ2-7. TRBV21-1 is labeled a pseudogene. The CDR3 consists of 13 residues.

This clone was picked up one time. The CDR3 sequence is CASSLSSVSYEQYF. The CDR3 bases are TGTGCCAGCAGTTTATCGTCCGTCTCCTACGAGCAGTACTTC. The chain carries TRBV27 and TRBJ2-7; D uncertain. Trimming removed 0 bases from V and 0 bases from J, with 6 bases in between. This CDR3 region has 14 residues. Germline CDR1 reads MNHEY; CDR2 reads SMNVEV (reference sequence).

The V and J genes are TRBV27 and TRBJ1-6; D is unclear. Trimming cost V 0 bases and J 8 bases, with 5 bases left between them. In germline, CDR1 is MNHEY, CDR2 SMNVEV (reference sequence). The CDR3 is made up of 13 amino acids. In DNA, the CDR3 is TGTGCCAGCAGTTTATCGCTATATTCACCCCTCCACTTT. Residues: CASSLSLYSPLHF.

The CDR3 region has the DNA TGTGCCAGCAGCTTAGGGCAGGGGAGCAGCACAGATACGCAGTATTTT. Its protein is CASSLGQGSSTDTQYF. The rearrangement uses TRBV13 and TRBJ2-3, with D possibly TRBD1 on 6 matching bases. In germline, CDR1 is PRHDT, CDR2 FYEKMQ (reference sequence). The CDR3 runs to 16 residues. Trimming removed 0 bases at V and 0 bases at J, with 10 bases between.

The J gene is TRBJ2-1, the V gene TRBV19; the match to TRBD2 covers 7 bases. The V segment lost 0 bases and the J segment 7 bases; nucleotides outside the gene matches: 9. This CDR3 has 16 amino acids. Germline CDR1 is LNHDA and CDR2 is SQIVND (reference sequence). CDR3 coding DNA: TGTGCCAGTAGTATAGATCTGGGGGAGGGCGGGAATGAGCAGTTCTTC. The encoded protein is CASSIDLGEGGNEQFF.

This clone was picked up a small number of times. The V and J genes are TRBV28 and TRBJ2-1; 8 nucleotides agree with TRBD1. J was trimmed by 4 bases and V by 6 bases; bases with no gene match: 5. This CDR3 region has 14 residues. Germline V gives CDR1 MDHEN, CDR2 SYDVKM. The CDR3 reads CASSPDRVYNEQFF. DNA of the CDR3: TGTGCCAGCAGCCCGGACAGGGTATACAATGAGCAGTTCTTC.

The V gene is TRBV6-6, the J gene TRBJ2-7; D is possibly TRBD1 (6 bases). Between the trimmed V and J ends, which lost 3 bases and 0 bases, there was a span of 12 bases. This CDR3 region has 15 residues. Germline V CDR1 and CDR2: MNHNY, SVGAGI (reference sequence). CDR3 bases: TGTGCCAGCAGTTATGGGGACACCAGCTCCTACGAGCAGTACTTC. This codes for CASSYGDTSSYEQYF.

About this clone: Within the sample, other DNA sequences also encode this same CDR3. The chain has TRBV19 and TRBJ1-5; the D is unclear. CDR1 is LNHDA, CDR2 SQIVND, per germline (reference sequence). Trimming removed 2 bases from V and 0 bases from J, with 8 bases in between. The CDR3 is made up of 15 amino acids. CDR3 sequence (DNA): TGTGCCAGTAGTATAACACCTTATAGCAATCAGCCCCAGCATTTT. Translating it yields CASSITPYSNQPQHF.

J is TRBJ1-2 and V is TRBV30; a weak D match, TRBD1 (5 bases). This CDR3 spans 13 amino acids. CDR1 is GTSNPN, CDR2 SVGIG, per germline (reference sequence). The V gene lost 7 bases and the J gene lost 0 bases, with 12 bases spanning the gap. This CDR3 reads CASAGGANYGYTF. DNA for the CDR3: TGTGCCTCGGCGGGGGGAGCTAACTATGGCTACACCTTC.

The CDR3 protein is CASSQAPQLTYGYTF. The CDR3 DNA is TGCGCCAGCAGCCAAGCCCCACAGCTGACCTATGGCTACACCTTC. The chain couples TRBV4-1 to TRBJ1-2; no reliable D call. Germline CDR1 is MGHRA and CDR2 is YSYEKL. This CDR3 has 15 amino acids. V lost 1 base and J 4 bases, leaving 13 bases between the germline ends.

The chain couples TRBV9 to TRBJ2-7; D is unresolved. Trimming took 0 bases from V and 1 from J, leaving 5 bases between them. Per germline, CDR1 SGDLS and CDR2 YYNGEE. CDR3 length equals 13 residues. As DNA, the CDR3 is TGTGCCAGCAGCGTAGAACTATCCTACGAGCAGTACTTC. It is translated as CASSVELSYEQYF.

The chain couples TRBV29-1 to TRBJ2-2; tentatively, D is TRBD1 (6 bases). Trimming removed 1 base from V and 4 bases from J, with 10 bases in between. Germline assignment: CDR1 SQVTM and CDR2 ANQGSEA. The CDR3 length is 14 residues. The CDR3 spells CSVEGGTFTGELFF. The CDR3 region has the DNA TGCAGCGTTGAAGGGGGGACATTCACCGGGGAGCTGTTTTTT.

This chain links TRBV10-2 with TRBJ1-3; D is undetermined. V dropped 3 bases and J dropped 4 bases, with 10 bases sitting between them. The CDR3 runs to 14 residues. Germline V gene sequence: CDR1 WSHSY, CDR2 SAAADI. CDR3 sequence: CASSESGRGNTIYF. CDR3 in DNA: TGCGCCAGCAGTGAATCCGGGCGGGGAAACACCATATATTTT.

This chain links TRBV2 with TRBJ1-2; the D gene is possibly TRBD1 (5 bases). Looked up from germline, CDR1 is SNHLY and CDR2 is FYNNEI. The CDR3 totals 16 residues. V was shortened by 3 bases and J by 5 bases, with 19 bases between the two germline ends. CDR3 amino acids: CASSDPHTDSQYGYTF. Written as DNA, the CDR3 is TGTGCCAGCAGTGACCCACACACCGACAGCCAGTATGGCTACACCTTC. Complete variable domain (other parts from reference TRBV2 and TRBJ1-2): EPEVTQTPSHQVTQMGQEVILRCVPISNHLYFYWYRQILGQKVEFLVSFYNNEISEKSEIFDDQFSVERPDGSNFTLKIRSTKLEDSAMYFCASSDPHTDSQYGYTFGSGTRLTVV.

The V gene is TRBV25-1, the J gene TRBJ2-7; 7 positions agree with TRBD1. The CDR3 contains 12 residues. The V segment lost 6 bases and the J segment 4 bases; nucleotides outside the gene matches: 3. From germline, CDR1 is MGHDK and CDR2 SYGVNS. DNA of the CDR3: TGTGCCAGCAGACAGGGGATATACGAGCAGTACTTC. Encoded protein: CASRQGIYEQYF.

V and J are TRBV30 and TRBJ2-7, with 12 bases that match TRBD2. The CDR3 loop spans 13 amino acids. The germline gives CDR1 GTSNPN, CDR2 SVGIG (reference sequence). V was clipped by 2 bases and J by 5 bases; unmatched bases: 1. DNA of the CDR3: TGTGCCTGGAGTTGGACTAGCGGGAACGAGCAGTACTTC. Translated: CAWSWTSGNEQYF.

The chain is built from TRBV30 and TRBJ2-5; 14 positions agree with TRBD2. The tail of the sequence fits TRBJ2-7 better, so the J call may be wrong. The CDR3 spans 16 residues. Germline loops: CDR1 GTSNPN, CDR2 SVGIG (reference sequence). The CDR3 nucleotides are TGTGCCTGTGCCGGGACTAGCGGGAGAGGGCTCAGCGAGCAGTACTTC. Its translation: CACAGTSGRGLSEQYF.

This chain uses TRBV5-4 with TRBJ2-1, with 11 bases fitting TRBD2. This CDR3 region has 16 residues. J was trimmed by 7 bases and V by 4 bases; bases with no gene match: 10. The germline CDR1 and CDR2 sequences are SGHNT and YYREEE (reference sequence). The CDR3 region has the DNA TGTGCCAGCAGCCGAGACTTGACTAGCGGGAAAAATGAGCAGTTCTTC. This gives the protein CASSRDLTSGKNEQFF.